This T cell receptor (beta chain) was sequenced for a study of T cells in localized non-small cell lung cancer. Study results and caveats: Because sequencing included only one region (of the tumor), heterogeneity remains possible. Compared with tumor, uninvolved adjacent lung displayed greater T cell clonality, ranking highest overall.

The sample holds a few counts of this clone. Its antigen is still unknown. Produced via immunoSEQ multiplex PCR; TCRdb's table is partial and in-frame only. Among around 94,000 clones listed, approximately 86% were seen once. Sequencing used peripheral blood, obtained before any cancer treatment. The TCR originated in a man aged 40-75 years with stage I squamous cell lung carcinoma.

CDR3: CAISRGTVGLEETQYF. In DNA, the CDR3 is TGTGCCATCAGTAGAGGGACAGTCGGACTGGAAGAGACCCAGTACTTC. The chain recombines TRBV10-3 with TRBJ2-5, with TRBD1 identical over 7 bases. Germline assignment: CDR1 ENHRY and CDR2 SYGVKD. The junction had 12 bases not matched to a gene; V was cut back by 5 bases and J by 3 bases. The length of the CDR3 is 16 residues.